This is a list of T cell receptor beta chains from one sample in a study of shared clonotypes between healthy human individuals. Assay used: immunoSEQ multiplex PCR; TCRdb lists only in-frame clones, some missing. The sample lists about 980,000 clones, approximately 80% occurring once. The source material was memory CD4+ T cells sorted from blood. The receptors were sampled from a man aged 18-30 years in good health. CDR3s include the opening cysteine and the closing phenylalanine or tryptophan. Each record gives: V gene, clone size, CDR3 length, D gene, J gene, CDR3 protein, CDR3 DNA. A D gene is named only where the DNA matches it firmly. Part of the rows lack a size; the others show once, few, many or a class for expanded clones.

>TRBV28|NA|16|NA|TRBJ1-6
CASTFGGGSPYSPLHF
TGTGCCAGCACCTTTGGGGGGGGAAGCCCTTATTCACCCCTCCACTTT
>TRBV12-5|NA|13|NA|TRBJ2-3
CASSPSGTDTQYF
TGTGCTAGTAGCCCCTCTGGCACAGATACGCAGTATTTT
>TRBV7-2|NA|14|TRBD1|TRBJ1-1
CASSFTGGGTEAFF
TGTGCCAGCAGCTTTACAGGGGGGGGCACTGAAGCTTTCTTT
>TRBV28|NA|15|TRBD1|TRBJ1-2
CASSLGDRGLYGYTF
TGTGCCAGCAGTTTAGGGGACAGGGGGCTGTATGGCTACACCTTC
>TRBV29-1|few|11|NA|TRBJ1-1
CSVGRQTEAFF
TGCAGCGTTGGGCGACAAACTGAAGCTTTCTTT
>TRBV7-9|once|17|NA|TRBJ1-5
CASSLGAGPGPNQPQHF
TGTGCCAGCAGCTTAGGGGCGGGTCCGGGGCCTAATCAGCCCCAGCATTTT
>TRBV2|NA|14|TRBD2|TRBJ2-3
CASSEGLAGEAQYF
TGTGCCAGCAGTGAGGGGCTAGCGGGAGAAGCGCAGTATTTT
>TRBV6-6|NA|13|TRBD1|TRBJ1-1
CASSSGGGREAFF
TGTGCCAGCAGTTCCGGAGGGGGCAGGGAAGCTTTCTTT
>TRBV4-1|NA|15|NA|TRBJ2-7
CASSQGRGRFGEQYF
TGCGCCAGCAGCCAAGGGCGGGGTCGGTTTGGCGAGCAGTACTTC
>TRBV28|NA|15|TRBD1|TRBJ2-5
CASSPQGQGQETQYF
TGTGCCAGCAGCCCCCAAGGACAGGGCCAAGAGACCCAGTACTTC
>TRBV5-1|NA|16|NA|TRBJ2-3
CASSSRRAGDTDTQYF
TGCGCCAGCAGCTCGAGGAGGGCCGGGGACACAGATACGCAGTATTTT
>TRBV2|few|18|NA|TRBJ1-6
CASRPLGEESSYNSPLHF
TGTGCCAGCAGACCCCTGGGGGAAGAAAGCTCCTATAATTCACCCCTCCACTTT
>TRBV7-2|NA|16|NA|TRBJ2-7
CASSPTAGTGLYEQYF
TGTGCCAGCAGCCCCACTGCCGGGACGGGTCTCTACGAGCAGTACTTC
>TRBV6-5|NA|14|TRBD2|TRBJ2-7
CASSYSLAGYEQYF
TGTGCCAGCAGTTACTCACTAGCGGGCTACGAGCAGTACTTC
>TRBV18|NA|13|NA|TRBJ2-5
CASSQARGETQYF
TGTGCCAGCTCACAGGCGAGGGGAGAGACCCAGTACTTC
>TRBV28|NA|14|TRBD2|TRBJ2-1
CASSPSAGGNEQFF
TGTGCCAGCAGTCCCTCAGCGGGGGGCAATGAGCAGTTCTTC
>TRBV6-5|NA|13|NA|TRBJ2-7
CASRTRQGHEQYF
TGTGCCAGCAGAACAAGGCAGGGCCACGAGCAGTACTTC
>TRBV5-5|NA|15|NA|TRBJ2-7
CASSLDVGSTYEQYF
TGTGCCAGCAGCTTGGATGTGGGATCGACCTACGAGCAGTACTTC
>TRBV28|NA|15|TRBD1|TRBJ1-4
CASSPNGQANEKLFF
TGTGCCAGCAGCCCTAACGGACAGGCTAATGAAAAACTGTTTTTT
>TRBV30|NA|16|NA|TRBJ2-7
CAWSPLGRGDSYEQYF
TGTGCCTGGAGTCCTCTAGGTCGCGGGGATTCCTACGAGCAGTACTTC
>TRBV25-1|NA|14|TRBD1|TRBJ2-2
CASSEQGATGELFF
TGTGCCAGCAGTGAACAGGGGGCCACCGGGGAGCTGTTTTTT
>TRBV7-2|many|16|NA|TRBJ2-7
CASSLTQTGSTNEQYF
TGTGCCAGCAGCTTAACGCAAACAGGGTCTACAAACGAGCAGTACTTC